The 8 T cell receptor beta chains presented below share a single source sample, sequenced in a study of OX40 agonist ivuxolimab in advanced cancers. Method: immunoSEQ multiplex PCR; TCRdb's copy keeps in-frame clones and lacks some. The sample lists 81,000 or so clones; about 90% were seen once. The input for sequencing was CD4+ or CD8+ T cells sorted from blood, taken in a trial of the OX40 agonist ivuxolimab. These receptors were obtained from an adult with an advanced solid tumor such as melanoma, head and neck, liver or kidney cancer.

The chain employs TRBV28 and TRBJ1-5; D remains ambiguous. CDR1 and CDR2 from the germline V gene are MDHEN and SYDVKM. V dropped 1 base and J dropped 0 bases, with 10 bases sitting between them. There are 16 residues in the CDR3. CDR3 residues: CASSLSAGYSNQPQHF. The CDR3 DNA reads as TGTGCCAGCAGTTTATCGGCCGGGTATAGCAATCAGCCCCAGCATTTT.

The chain employs TRBV19 and TRBJ1-2; 10 positions agree with TRBD1. The CDR3 length is 20 residues. Looked up from germline, CDR1 is LNHDA and CDR2 is SQIVND (reference sequence). J lost 8 bases, V lost 5 bases, and 26 bases had no gene match. The CDR3 is CASSDWRTGTGVGLVRGYTF. The CDR3 DNA reads TGTGCCAGTAGTGACTGGCGAACCGGGACAGGGGTCGGATTAGTCCGGGGCTACACCTTC.

This clone was recorded only once. CDR3 sequence reads: CASSLTGGPTYNEQFF. CDR3 DNA sequence: TGTGCCAGCAGCTTAACTGGGGGGCCCACCTACAATGAGCAGTTCTTC. This chain connects TRBV7-3 to TRBJ2-1; D is possibly TRBD1 or TRBD2 (6 bases each). The V end was cut by 0 bases, the J end by 2 bases, with 11 bases between. CDR1 is SGHTA, CDR2 FQGTGA, per germline. The CDR3 extends over 16 amino acids.

The V and J genes are TRBV6-5 and TRBJ2-7; 8 bases agree with TRBD2. Germline CDR1 is MNHEY and CDR2 is SVGAGI. The V and J ends lost 3 bases and 3 bases, in that order; junction bases with no gene match: 4. The CDR3 runs 14 residues. CDR3 DNA: TGTGCCAGCAGTTATGGCGGGGGGAGCTACGAGCAGTACTTC. This sequence encodes CASSYGGGSYEQYF.

The chain has TRBV15 and TRBJ1-5; TRBD1 matches 9 bases. The CDR3 sequence is 15 residues long. Trimming at V came to 1 base and at J to 7 bases, leaving 5 bases not matched to a gene. Germline CDR1 and CDR2: LNHNV and YYDKDF (reference sequence). The CDR3 DNA follows: TGTGCCACCAGCAGAGCAGGACAGGGGTGGCAGCCCCAGCATTTT. This encodes CATSRAGQGWQPQHF.

The chain recombines TRBV6-1 with TRBJ2-7, with unresolved D. Germline V CDR1 and CDR2: MNHNS, SASEGT. V lost 0 bases and J lost 0, with 12 bases in between. The CDR3 runs to 16 residues. Here the CDR3 reads CASSEAVGPSSYEQYV. The CDR3 DNA follows: TGTGCCAGCAGTGAAGCTGTGGGTCCAAGCTCCTACGAGCAGTACGTC.

This chain uses TRBV5-1 with TRBJ2-2; D possibly corresponds to TRBD2 (5 bases). Germline V gives CDR1 SGHRS, CDR2 YFSETQ. This CDR3 contains 15 residues. V was trimmed by 1 base and J by 5 bases, leaving 12 bases between them. The CDR3 protein is CASSLTRERTGELFF. The CDR3 DNA is TGCGCCAGCAGCTTGACAAGGGAGAGGACCGGGGAGCTGTTTTTT.

The V call is TRBV4-3, the J call TRBJ1-4; D is undetermined. Trimming removed 0 bases from V and 3 bases from J, with 14 bases in between. This CDR3 spans 17 amino acids. The germline gives CDR1 LGHNA, CDR2 YSLEER. The CDR3 loop is CASSQDGKGLANEKLFF. The CDR3 DNA is TGCGCCAGCAGCCAAGACGGGAAGGGATTAGCTAATGAAAAACTGTTTTTT.